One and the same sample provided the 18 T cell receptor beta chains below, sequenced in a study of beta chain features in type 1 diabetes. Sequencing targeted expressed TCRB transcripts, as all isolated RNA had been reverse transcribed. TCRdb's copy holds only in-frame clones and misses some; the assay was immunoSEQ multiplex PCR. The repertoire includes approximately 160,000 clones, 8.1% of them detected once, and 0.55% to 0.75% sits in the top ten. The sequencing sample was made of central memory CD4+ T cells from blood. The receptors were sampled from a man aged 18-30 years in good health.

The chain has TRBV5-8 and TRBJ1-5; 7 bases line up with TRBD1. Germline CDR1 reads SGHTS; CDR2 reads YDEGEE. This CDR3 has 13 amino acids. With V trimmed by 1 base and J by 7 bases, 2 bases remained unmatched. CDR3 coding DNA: TGTGCCAGCAGCTTGCACAGGGGCCAGCCCCAGCATTTT. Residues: CASSLHRGQPQHF. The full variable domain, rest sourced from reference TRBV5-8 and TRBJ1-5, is EAGVTQSPTHLIKTRGQQATLRCSPISGHTSVYWYQQALGLGLQFLLWYDEGEERNRGNFPPRFSGRQFPNYSSELNVNALELEDSALYLCASSLHRGQPQHFGDGTRLSIL.

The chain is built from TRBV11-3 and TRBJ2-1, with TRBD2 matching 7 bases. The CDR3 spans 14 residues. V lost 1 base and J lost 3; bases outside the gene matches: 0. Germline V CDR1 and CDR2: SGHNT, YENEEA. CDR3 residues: CASSLAGGYNEQFF. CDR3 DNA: TGTGCCAGCAGCTTAGCGGGAGGCTACAATGAGCAGTTCTTC.

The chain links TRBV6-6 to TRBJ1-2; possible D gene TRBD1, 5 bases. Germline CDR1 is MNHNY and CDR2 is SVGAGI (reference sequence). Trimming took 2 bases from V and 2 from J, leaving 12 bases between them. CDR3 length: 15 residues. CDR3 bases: TGTGCCAGCAGTTACGCACAGGCCTCAAACTATGGCTACACCTTC. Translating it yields CASSYAQASNYGYTF.

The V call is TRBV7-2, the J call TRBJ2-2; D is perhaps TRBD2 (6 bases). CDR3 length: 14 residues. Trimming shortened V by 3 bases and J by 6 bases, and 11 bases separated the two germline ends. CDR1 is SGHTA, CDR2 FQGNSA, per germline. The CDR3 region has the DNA TGTGCCAGCAGCTTCGTCGGGACTTCCGGGGAGCTGTTTTTT. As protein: CASSFVGTSGELFF.

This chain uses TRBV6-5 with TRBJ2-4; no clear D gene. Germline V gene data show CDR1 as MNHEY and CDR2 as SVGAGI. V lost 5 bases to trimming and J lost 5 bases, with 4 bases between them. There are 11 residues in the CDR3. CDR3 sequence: CASSVENIQYF. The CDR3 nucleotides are TGTGCCAGCAGTGTAGAAAACATTCAGTACTTC.

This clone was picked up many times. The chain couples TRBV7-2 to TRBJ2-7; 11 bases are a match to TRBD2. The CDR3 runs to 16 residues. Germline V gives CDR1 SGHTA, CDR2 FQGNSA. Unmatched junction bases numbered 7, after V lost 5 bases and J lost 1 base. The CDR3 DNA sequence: TGTGCCAGCAGCCCACGACTAGCGGGAATATCCTACGAGCAGTACTTC. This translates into CASSPRLAGISYEQYF.

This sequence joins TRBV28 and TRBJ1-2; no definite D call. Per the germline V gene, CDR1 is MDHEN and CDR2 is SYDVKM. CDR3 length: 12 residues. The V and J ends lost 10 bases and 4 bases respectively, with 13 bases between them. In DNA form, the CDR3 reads TGTGCCAACTGGAGGGAGGGCTATGGCTACACCTTC. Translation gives CANWREGYGYTF.

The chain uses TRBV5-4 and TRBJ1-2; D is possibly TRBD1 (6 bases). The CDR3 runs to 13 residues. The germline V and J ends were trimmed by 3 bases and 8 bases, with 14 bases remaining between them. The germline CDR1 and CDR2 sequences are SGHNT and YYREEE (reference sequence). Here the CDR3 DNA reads TGTGCCAGCAGCTCTACAGGGATGGGAGGCTACACCTTC. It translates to CASSSTGMGGYTF.

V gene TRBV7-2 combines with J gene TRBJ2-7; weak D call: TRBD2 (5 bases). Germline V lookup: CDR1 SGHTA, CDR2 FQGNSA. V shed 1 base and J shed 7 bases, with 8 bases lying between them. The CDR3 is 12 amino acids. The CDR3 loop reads CASSLESGEQYF. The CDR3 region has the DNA TGTGCCAGCAGCTTAGAGTCGGGGGAGCAGTACTTC.

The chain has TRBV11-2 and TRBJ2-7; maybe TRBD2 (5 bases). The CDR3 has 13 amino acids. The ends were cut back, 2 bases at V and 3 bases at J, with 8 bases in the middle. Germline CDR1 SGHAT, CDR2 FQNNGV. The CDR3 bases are TGTGCCAGCAGCTTAAACCGGGGCTACGAGCAGTACTTC. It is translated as CASSLNRGYEQYF.

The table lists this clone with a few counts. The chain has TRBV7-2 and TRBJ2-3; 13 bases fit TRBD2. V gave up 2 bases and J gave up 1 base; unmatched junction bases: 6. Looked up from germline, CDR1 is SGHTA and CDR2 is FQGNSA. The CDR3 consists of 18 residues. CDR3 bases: TGTGCCAGCAGCTTACGGGGGACTAGCGGGGATCGCACAGATACGCAGTATTTT. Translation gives CASSLRGTSGDRTDTQYF.

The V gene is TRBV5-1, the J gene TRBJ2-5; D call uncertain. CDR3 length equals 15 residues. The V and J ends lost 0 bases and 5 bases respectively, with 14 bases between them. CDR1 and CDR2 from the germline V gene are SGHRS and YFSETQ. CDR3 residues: CASSLDTPLRETQYF. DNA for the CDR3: TGCGCCAGCAGCTTGGACACCCCCCTTCGCGAGACCCAGTACTTC.

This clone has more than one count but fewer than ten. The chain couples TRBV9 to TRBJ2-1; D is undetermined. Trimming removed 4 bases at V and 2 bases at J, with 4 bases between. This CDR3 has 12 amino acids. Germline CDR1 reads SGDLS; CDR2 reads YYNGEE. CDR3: CASSYTYNEQFF. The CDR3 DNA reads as TGTGCCAGCAGCTACACCTACAATGAGCAGTTCTTC.

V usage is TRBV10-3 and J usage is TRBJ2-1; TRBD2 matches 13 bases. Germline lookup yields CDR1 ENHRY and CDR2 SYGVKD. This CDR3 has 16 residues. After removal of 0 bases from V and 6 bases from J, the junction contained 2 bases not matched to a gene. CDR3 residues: CAISESGTSGINEQFF. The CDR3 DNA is TGTGCCATCAGTGAGTCAGGGACTAGCGGGATCAATGAGCAGTTCTTC.

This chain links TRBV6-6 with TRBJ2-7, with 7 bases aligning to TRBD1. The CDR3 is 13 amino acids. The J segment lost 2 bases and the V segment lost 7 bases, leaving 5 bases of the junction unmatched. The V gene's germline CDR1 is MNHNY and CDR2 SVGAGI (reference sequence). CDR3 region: CASKDRVTYEQYF. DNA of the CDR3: TGTGCCAGCAAAGACAGGGTGACCTACGAGCAGTACTTC.

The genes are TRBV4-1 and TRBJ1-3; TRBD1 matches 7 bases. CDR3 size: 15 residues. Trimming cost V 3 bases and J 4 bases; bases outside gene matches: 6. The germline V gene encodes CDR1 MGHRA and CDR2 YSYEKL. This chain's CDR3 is CASSHIRDRGNTIYF. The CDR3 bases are TGCGCCAGCAGCCATATCCGGGACAGAGGAAACACCATATATTTT.

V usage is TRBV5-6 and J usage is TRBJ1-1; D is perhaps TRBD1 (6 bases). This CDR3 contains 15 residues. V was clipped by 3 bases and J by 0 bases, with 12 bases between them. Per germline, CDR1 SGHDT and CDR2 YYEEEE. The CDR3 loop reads CASSYSDRMNTEAFF. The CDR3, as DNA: TGTGCCAGCAGCTACAGCGACAGGATGAACACTGAAGCTTTCTTT.

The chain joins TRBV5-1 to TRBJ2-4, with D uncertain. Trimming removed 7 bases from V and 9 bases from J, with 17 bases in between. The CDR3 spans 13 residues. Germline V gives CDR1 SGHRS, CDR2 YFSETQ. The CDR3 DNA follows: TGCGCCAGCCGATCTCCGCCAGGCAGCATTCAGTACTTC. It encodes CASRSPPGSIQYF.